The sequence of this T cell receptor beta chain was determined in a study of spatial heterogeneity in lung cancer (dated by TCRdb to 2018 to 2020). Study-wide context: Beta-chain transcripts were consistently detected in greater numbers than alpha-chain transcripts, which likely reflects a higher abundance of beta-chain transcripts. In the raw uncorrected reads, each unique combination of TCR and UMI appeared on average more than ten times. In non-small cell lung cancer, the study quantitatively compared TCR alpha and beta repertoires across several tumor regions, matched nontumor lung, and blood. The study linked features of the TCR repertoire to counts of nonsynonymous mutations, which were determined by whole-exome sequencing of tumor tissue. Both alpha and beta chains were TCR-sequenced in samples taken at surgery, namely 220 tumor regions, around 70 matched nontumor lung samples and around 53 PBMC samples.

Here is what the overall study found, with its caveats: Additional single-cell paired TCR alpha and beta sequencing was considered necessary to confirm, at a functional level, the hypothesis that regional TCRs recognize regional mutations.

Taken with the paper, the label for time point translates to: sample taken at primary tumor resection. TCR sequencing used whole RNA extracted from tumor and nontumor lung tissue, or from cryopreserved PBMC samples, without cell sorting. Samples were obtained from approximately 76 patients with early-stage, untreated non-small cell lung cancer from the lung TRACERx cohort. Patients were selected for TCR sequencing only if sufficient RNA was available from at least two tumor regions. Before being selected, tumor and adjacent nontumor lung specimens were reviewed by a lung pathologist. Trimming removed 0 bases from V and 1 base from J, leaving 9 bases between the germline ends. According to the germline V gene (reference sequence), CDR1 reads GTSNPN and CDR2 reads SVGIG. CDR3 length: 14 amino acids, cysteine to phenylalanine. Solely the CDR3 DNA is kept, with 42 bases framed from the first base. Libraries came from 5' RACE. For sequencing, a NextSeq 500 was employed. In the TCR library protocol, a unique molecular identifier was attached to each TCR cDNA molecule so that PCR and sequencing errors could be corrected. Per the original workflow: TCR identification, UMI-based error correction and CDR3 extraction were performed with Decombinator tools. Expanded TCRs were defined as those above a frequency of 2 per 1,000, corresponding to the top 1% of the tumor frequency distribution. Renyi diversity was computed with the R vegan package after each repertoire had been subsampled 100 times to 5,000 TCRs. CDR3 similarity networks were built from amino acid triplet string-kernel similarity, connecting CDR3s with pairwise similarity above 0.82. Using fastp trimming at Q25 and MiXCR clonotype assembly, TCRdb reanalyzed the public sequencing data and kept in-frame beta chains. Here each entry gathers all rows of one CDR3 protein and keeps the most common genes and DNA. None of the V and J calls come from the authors' own analysis; TCRdb made them. The sample yields some 12,000 distinct CDR3 sequences; about 6.2% were counted once. The ten largest clonotypes hold about 9.4% of the sample.

Notes on this clonotype: Its cognate antigen has yet to be identified. No much larger clone exists at a distance of one base, and base qualities are not known. The size of this beta chain means little, since it is a stray read in a library made for alpha chains.

This specimen consisted of normal lung tissue next to the tumor, obtained at surgery. The chain is made from TRBV30 and TRBJ1-1; TRBD1 is perhaps the D gene, given 5 matching bases. The TCR originated in a male donor with early-stage non-small cell lung cancer. The encoded CDR3 is CAWSVYTGNTEAFF. The DNA sequence is given as TGTGCCTGGAGTGTATACACAGGGAACACTGAAGCTTTCTTT.